Shown below are 23 T cell receptor beta chains from a single sample sequenced in a study of STAT5B mutations in CD4+ large granular lymphocyte leukemia. Sequenced by immunoSEQ multiplex PCR; TCRdb stores in-frame clones only, minus some. The sample includes tens of thousands of clones, about 80% of them seen just once. Sequencing used CD4+ T cells from blood buffy coats. The receptor set was obtained from a human donor in good health.

The chain links TRBV6-6 to TRBJ1-1; no definite D call. The CDR3 consists of 14 residues. Looked up from germline, CDR1 is MNHNY and CDR2 is SVGAGI (reference sequence). V was cut by 5 bases and J by 3 bases, with 13 bases left in between. In DNA form, the CDR3 reads TGTGCCAGCAGTACGTCAGACCGGGACACTGAAGCTTTCTTT. Amino acids: CASSTSDRDTEAFF.

J is TRBJ2-2 and V is TRBV7-3, with a tentative D call TRBD2 (6 bases). The germline V gene has CDR1 SGHTA and CDR2 FQGTGA. The CDR3 extends over 16 amino acids. The ends were cut back, 1 base at V and 11 bases at J, with 20 bases in the middle. CDR3 in DNA: TGTGCCAGCAGCTTAATAGGAGGGGATGCGGGTAGCGAGCTGTTTTTT. Protein sequence: CASSLIGGDAGSELFF.

This clone was counted a single time. The V and J genes are TRBV2 and TRBJ1-2; D gene uncertain. The CDR3 spans 13 residues. The V gene's germline CDR1 is SNHLY and CDR2 FYNNEI. Trimming took 6 bases from V and 6 from J, leaving 14 bases between them. The DNA of the CDR3 is TGTGCCAGCAGGGCCGGGAGGGAAAATGGCTACACCTTC. As protein: CASRAGRENGYTF.

This chain joins TRBV5-1 and TRBJ1-4; 7 bases line up with TRBD1. The length of the CDR3 is 14 residues. The junction had 7 bases not matched to a gene; V was cut back by 3 bases and J by 8 bases. Germline values: CDR1 SGHRS, CDR2 YFSETQ. The CDR3 reads CASSSRGLGEKLFF. The CDR3 DNA reads TGCGCCAGCAGCTCTAGGGGGCTTGGGGAAAAACTGTTTTTT.

This chain links TRBV4-3 with TRBJ2-3; 14 positions match TRBD2. The CDR3 contains 16 residues. CDR1 and CDR2 from the germline V gene are LGHNA and YSLEER. V dropped 1 base and J dropped 4; count of bases not matched to a gene: 1. The CDR3 DNA follows: TGCGCCAGCAGCCAAGCGGGACTAGCGGGAGCAGATACGCAGTATTTT. Protein product: CASSQAGLAGADTQYF.

The chain recombines TRBV30 with TRBJ1-6; TRBD1 matches 9 bases. The CDR3 is 18 amino acids. Germline V CDR1 and CDR2: GTSNPN, SVGIG (reference sequence). J gave up 0 bases and V 3 bases, and 9 bases lay outside the gene matches. The CDR3 here is CAWRQSGTGSSYNSPLHF. In nucleotides, the CDR3 is TGTGCCTGGAGACAGAGCGGGACAGGGTCCTCCTATAATTCACCCCTCCACTTT. Together with reference TRBV30 and TRBJ1-6, the CDR3 gives the full variable domain: SQTIHQWPATLVQPVGSPLSLECTVEGTSNPNLYWYRQAAGRGLQLLFYSVGIGQISSEVPQNLSASRPQDRQFILSSKKLLLSDSGFYLCAWRQSGTGSSYNSPLHFGNGTRLTVT.

CDR3 bases: TGTGCCAGCAGTGCGGACAGGAATGAAAAACTGTTTTTT. Translated, it gives CASSADRNEKLFF. V and J are TRBV6-1 and TRBJ1-4, with 7 bases lining up with TRBD1. Germline lookup yields CDR1 MNHNS and CDR2 SASEGT. J lost 5 bases, V lost 4 bases, and 1 base had no gene match. The CDR3 runs 13 residues.

This clone was seen a single time. The chain links TRBV5-1 to TRBJ1-3; TRBD1 matches at 8 bases. The CDR3 extends over 15 amino acids. The germline V gene encodes CDR1 SGHRS and CDR2 YFSETQ. Unmatched junction bases numbered 3, after V lost 0 bases and J lost 4 bases. CDR3 sequence reads: CASSLGDRRGNTIYF. The CDR3 DNA sequence: TGCGCCAGCAGCTTGGGGGACAGGAGAGGAAACACCATATATTTT.

This clone occurred a few times. The chain combines TRBV25-1 with TRBJ2-2; no clear D. The CDR3 length is 14 residues. Trimming left V 0 bases short and J 1 base short, with 3 bases between. The germline gives CDR1 MGHDK, CDR2 SYGVNS. The CDR3: CASSEYKNTGELFF. For the CDR3, the DNA is TGTGCCAGCAGTGAATACAAGAACACCGGGGAGCTGTTTTTT.

The rearrangement links TRBV2 to TRBJ2-1; 9 bases match TRBD2. CDR3 size: 14 residues. From germline, CDR1 is SNHLY and CDR2 FYNNEI. V lost 7 bases, J lost 4 bases, and 5 bases stayed unmatched. The CDR3 here is CASNLAGFYNEQFF. For the CDR3, the DNA is TGTGCCAGCAATCTAGCGGGATTTTACAATGAGCAGTTCTTC.

The chain joins TRBV27 to TRBJ2-1; 10 bases line up with TRBD2. V shed 3 bases, J shed 2 bases, and the junction held 4 bases outside the gene matches. There are 16 residues in the CDR3. Germline values: CDR1 MNHEY, CDR2 SMNVEV (reference sequence). Here the CDR3 DNA reads TGTGCCAGCAGTTTTCTAGCGGGAGTTGCCTACAATGAGCAGTTCTTC. Translation: CASSFLAGVAYNEQFF.

This chain links TRBV9 with TRBJ1-3; a possible D gene is TRBD1 (5 bases). From germline, CDR1 is SGDLS and CDR2 YYNGEE. V was pared by 3 bases and J by 3 bases, with 7 bases between. There are 13 residues in the CDR3. Here the CDR3 reads CASSGGIGNTIYF. CDR3 coding DNA: TGTGCCAGCAGCGGGGGCATTGGAAACACCATATATTTT.

The chain links TRBV28 to TRBJ1-1, with TRBD1 matching 7 bases. The V gene's germline CDR1 is MDHEN and CDR2 SYDVKM. The CDR3 is 14 amino acids. Trimming removed 5 bases from V and 8 bases from J; junction bases left unmatched: 11. As DNA, the CDR3 is TGTGCCAGCAGTCGCTACAGGGGCCTGGGCGAAGCTTTCTTT. Protein sequence: CASSRYRGLGEAFF.

This clone was recorded once. V gene TRBV6-5 combines with J gene TRBJ2-7; 10 bases line up with TRBD1. V shed 4 bases and J 5 bases; nucleotides not matched to a gene: 5. Germline assignment: CDR1 MNHEY and CDR2 SVGAGI. CDR3 length: 14 amino acids. The CDR3 DNA reads as TGTGCCAGCAGTTCGACGGGACAGGGGCACGAGCAGTACGTC. Its translation is CASSSTGQGHEQYV.

The rearrangement joins TRBV9 to TRBJ2-5; D gene ambiguous. With 0 bases removed from V and 5 bases from J, the gap between germline ends came to 23 bases. CDR1 and CDR2 from the germline V gene are SGDLS and YYNGEE. The CDR3 runs 18 residues. The DNA for the CDR3 is TGTGCCAGCAGCGTAGCTCTCTCTGGCATTTTAGGTGGGGAGACCCAGTACTTC. It codes for CASSVALSGILGGETQYF.

The chain joins TRBV14 to TRBJ2-7; no reliable D call. Trimming pared 4 bases from V and 5 bases from J, leaving 12 bases between. This CDR3 is built from 13 residues. Germline V CDR1 and CDR2: SGHDN, FVKESK. As DNA, the CDR3 is TGTGCCAGCAGCCCGTTCGGACCGGACGAGCAGTACGTC. It codes for CASSPFGPDEQYV.

This clone was detected a few times. The chain is built from TRBV2 and TRBJ1-2; the match to TRBD1 covers 9 bases. The CDR3 runs to 14 residues. With 8 bases clipped from V and 2 bases from J, the junction kept 6 bases outside the gene matches. The V gene's germline CDR1 is SNHLY and CDR2 FYNNEI. CDR3 bases: TGTGCCAGCGGGGACAGGGCTAACAACTATGGCTACACCTTC. Amino acid sequence: CASGDRANNYGYTF.

J is TRBJ1-3 and V is TRBV5-4, with D unresolved. Per the germline V gene, CDR1 is SGHNT and CDR2 is YYREEE (reference sequence). Between the trimmed V and J ends, which lost 0 bases and 0 bases, there was a span of 10 bases. The CDR3 has 16 residues. CDR3: CASSLGAPSSGNTIYF. The CDR3 DNA reads TGTGCCAGCAGCTTGGGGGCCCCCAGCTCTGGAAACACCATATATTTT.

The chain employs TRBV9 and TRBJ1-2, with D maybe TRBD1 (6 bases). Trimming stripped 4 bases from V and 6 bases from J, with 10 bases between. CDR1 and CDR2 from the germline V gene are SGDLS and YYNGEE. The CDR3 loop spans 12 amino acids. CDR3 sequence: CASSTGKNGYTF. The CDR3 DNA reads TGTGCCAGCAGCACAGGGAAGAATGGCTACACCTTC. The entire variable domain, with the rest obtained from reference TRBV9 and TRBJ1-2, is as follows: DSGVTQTPKHLITATGQRVTLRCSPRSGDLSVYWYQQSLDQGLQFLIQYYNGEERAKGNILERFSAQQFPDLHSELNLSSLELGDSALYFCASSTGKNGYTFGSGTRLTVV.

The chain combines TRBV18 with TRBJ1-6, with 9 bases matching TRBD1. CDR3 length: 15 residues. Germline assignment: CDR1 KGHSH and CDR2 LQKENI. The V gene end was trimmed by 5 bases and the J gene end by 10 bases; junction bases not matched to a gene: 9. CDR3 DNA sequence: TGTGCCAGCTCAACAGGGGGCCCACCGGGGTCACCCCTCCACTTT. Protein sequence: CASSTGGPPGSPLHF.

The chain couples TRBV28 to TRBJ2-2; TRBD1 matches 7 bases. V trimming: 5 bases; J trimming: 2 bases; junction bases outside the gene matches: 5. This CDR3 comprises 15 residues. Per the germline V gene, CDR1 is MDHEN and CDR2 is SYDVKM. The CDR3 region has the DNA TGTGCCAGCAGTCCGACAGGGACCAACACCGGGGAGCTGTTTTTT. It encodes CASSPTGTNTGELFF.

The chain joins TRBV4-1 to TRBJ1-3; 10 bases align to TRBD1. J gave up 3 bases and V 0 bases, and 5 bases lay outside the gene matches. There are 17 residues in the CDR3. CDR1 is MGHRA, CDR2 YSYEKL, per germline. The CDR3 spells CASSQEGRTGGGNTIYF. The CDR3, as DNA: TGCGCCAGCAGCCAAGAAGGAAGGACAGGGGGTGGAAACACCATATATTTT.

The chain has TRBV10-2 and TRBJ2-3; possible D gene TRBD1, 6 bases. Trimming took off 9 bases at V and 0 bases at J, with 13 bases between the two ends. The CDR3 consists of 14 residues. The V gene's germline CDR1 is WSHSY and CDR2 SAAADI. CDR3 amino acids: CASQGMGSTDTQYF. The DNA of the CDR3 is TGCGCCAGTCAGGGGATGGGGAGCACAGATACGCAGTATTTT.